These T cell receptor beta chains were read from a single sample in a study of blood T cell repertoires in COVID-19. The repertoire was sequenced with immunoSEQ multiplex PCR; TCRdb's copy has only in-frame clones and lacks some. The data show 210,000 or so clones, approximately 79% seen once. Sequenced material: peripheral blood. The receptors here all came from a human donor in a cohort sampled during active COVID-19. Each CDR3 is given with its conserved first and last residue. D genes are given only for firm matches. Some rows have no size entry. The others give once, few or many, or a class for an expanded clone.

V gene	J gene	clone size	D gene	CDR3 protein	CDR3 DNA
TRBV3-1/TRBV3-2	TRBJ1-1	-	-	CASSQGAFCESGGQFDTEAFF	TGTGCCAGCAGCCAAGGCGCTTTTTGTGAGAGCGGGGGCCAGTTTGACACTGAAGCTTTCTTT
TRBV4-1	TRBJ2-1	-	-	CASSQSTGTYNEQFF	TGCGCCAGCAGCCAAAGCACAGGGACGTACAATGAGCAGTTCTTC
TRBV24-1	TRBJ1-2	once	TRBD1	CATSVTGGYGYTF	TGTGCCACCAGTGTCACAGGGGGCTATGGCTACACCTTC
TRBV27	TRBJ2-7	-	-	CASSFGHRVGRQPYEQYF	TGTGCCAGCAGTTTCGGACACCGGGTGGGTAGGCAACCCTACGAGCAGTACTTC
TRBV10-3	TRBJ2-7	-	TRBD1	CAIRGTVEAEQYF	TGTGCCATCAGGGGGACAGTCGAGGCCGAGCAGTACTTC
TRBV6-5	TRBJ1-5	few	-	CASSYGGGRDQPQHF	TGTGCCAGCAGTTATGGGGGGGGGAGAGATCAGCCCCAGCATTTT
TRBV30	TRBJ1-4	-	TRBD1	CAWTLGTGYEKLFF	TGTGCCTGGACTTTGGGGACAGGGTATGAAAAACTGTTTTTT
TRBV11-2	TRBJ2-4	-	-	CASSVTGTLAKNIQYF	TGTGCCAGCAGCGTAACAGGGACCCTAGCCAAAAACATTCAGTACTTC
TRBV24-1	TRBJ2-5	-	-	CATSDPSSRGRTQYF	TGTGCCACCAGTGACCCTAGTTCCAGGGGAAGGACCCAGTACTTC
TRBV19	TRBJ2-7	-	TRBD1	CASSIAGTAYEQYF	TGTGCCAGTAGTATTGCCGGGACAGCTTACGAGCAGTACTTC
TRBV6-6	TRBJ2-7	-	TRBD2	CASSSSGLAGEHEQYF	TGTGCCAGCAGTTCCTCAGGACTAGCGGGAGAACACGAGCAGTACTTC
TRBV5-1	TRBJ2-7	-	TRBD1	CASSGQGQAYEQYF	TGCGCCAGCAGCGGACAGGGACAAGCGTACGAGCAGTACTTC
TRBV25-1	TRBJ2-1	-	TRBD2	CASSELGLAGVNEQFF	TGTGCCAGCAGTGAACTGGGACTAGCGGGGGTCAATGAGCAGTTCTTC
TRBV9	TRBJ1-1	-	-	CASSVEGDVDTEAFF	TGTGCCAGCAGCGTAGAGGGAGATGTTGACACTGAAGCTTTCTTT
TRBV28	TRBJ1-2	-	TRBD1	CASSLWDRDGYTF	TGTGCCAGCAGCCTTTGGGACAGGGATGGCTACACCTTC
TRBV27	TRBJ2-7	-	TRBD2	CASSPGTSIAYEQYF	TGTGCCAGCAGTCCGGGGACTAGCATAGCCTACGAGCAGTACTTC
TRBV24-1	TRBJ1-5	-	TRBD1	CATSEGTGNNQPQHF	TGTGCCACCAGTGAGGGGACAGGGAACAATCAGCCCCAGCATTTT
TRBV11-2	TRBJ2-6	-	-	CASPTASSGANVLTF	TGTGCCAGCCCGACAGCGAGCTCTGGGGCCAACGTCCTGACTTTC
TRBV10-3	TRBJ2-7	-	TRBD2	CAISTGTSGRAYEQYF	TGTGCCATCAGCACCGGGACTAGCGGGAGGGCGTACGAGCAGTACTTC
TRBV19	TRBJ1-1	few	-	CASSATGNTEAFF	TGTGCCAGTAGCGCGACAGGGAACACTGAAGCTTTCTTT
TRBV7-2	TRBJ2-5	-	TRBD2	CASSLGLAGEQETQYF	TGTGCCAGCAGCTTAGGATTAGCGGGAGAGCAAGAGACCCAGTACTTC
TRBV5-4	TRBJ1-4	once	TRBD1	CASSLGQGTEKLFF	TGTGCCAGCAGCTTAGGACAGGGGACTGAAAAACTGTTTTTT
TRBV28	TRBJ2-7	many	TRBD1	CASSFETGAYEQYF	TGTGCCAGCAGTTTTGAGACAGGGGCCTACGAGCAGTACTTC
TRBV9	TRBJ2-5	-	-	CASSVYGGEQETQYF	TGTGCCAGCAGCGTATACGGGGGAGAGCAAGAGACCCAGTACTTC
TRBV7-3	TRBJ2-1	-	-	CASSSGYGSYNEQFF	TGTGCCAGCAGCTCGGGATATGGCTCCTACAATGAGCAGTTCTTC
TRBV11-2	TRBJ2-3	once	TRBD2	CASGLAGVRGTQYF	TGTGCCAGCGGGCTAGCGGGAGTGAGAGGTACGCAGTATTTT
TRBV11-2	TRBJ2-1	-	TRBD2	CASRDPGLAGRSEQFF	TGTGCCAGCAGGGACCCGGGACTAGCGGGCCGTAGTGAGCAGTTCTTC
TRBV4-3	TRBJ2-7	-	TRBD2	CASSQDYLAGAESYEQYF	TGCGCCAGCAGCCAAGACTATTTAGCGGGGGCCGAATCATACGAGCAGTACTTC
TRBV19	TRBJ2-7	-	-	CASSIGGTSSYEQYF	TGTGCCAGTAGTATTGGAGGGACGAGCTCCTACGAGCAGTACTTC
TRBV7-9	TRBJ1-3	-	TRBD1	CASSLAGGSSGNTIYF	TGTGCCAGCAGCTTGGCAGGGGGTTCCTCTGGAAACACCATATATTTT
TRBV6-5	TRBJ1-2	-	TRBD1	CASIGRGPYGYTF	TGTGCCAGCATTGGCAGGGGGCCGTATGGCTACACCTTC
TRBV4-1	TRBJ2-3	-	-	CASSLQGSPPTDTQYF	TGCGCCAGCAGCCTCCAGGGTTCTCCTCCCACAGATACGCAGTATTTT
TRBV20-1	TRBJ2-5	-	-	CSDGGQETQYF	TGCAGTGACGGAGGGCAAGAGACCCAGTACTTC
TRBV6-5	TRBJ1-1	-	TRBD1	CASTLGQLEAFF	TGTGCCAGCACCCTGGGACAGCTTGAAGCTTTCTTT
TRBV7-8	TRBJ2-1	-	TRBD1	CASSGLTGPRYNEQFF	TGTGCCAGCAGCGGTTTGACAGGGCCGCGTTACAATGAGCAGTTCTTC
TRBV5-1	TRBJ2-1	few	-	CASSFDGITSRYNEQFF	TGCGCCAGCAGCTTCGACGGAATAACCTCTAGGTACAATGAGCAGTTCTTC
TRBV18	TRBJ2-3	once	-	CASSRSPGGSTDTQYF	TGTGCCAGCTCACGGTCGCCTGGCGGGAGCACAGATACGCAGTATTTT
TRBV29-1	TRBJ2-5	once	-	CSAGPWDSEKETQYF	TGCAGCGCGGGCCCCTGGGACTCAGAGAAAGAGACCCAGTACTTC
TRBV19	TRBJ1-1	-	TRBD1	CASSTGGGFGEAFF	TGTGCCAGTAGTACAGGGGGCGGCTTCGGGGAAGCTTTCTTT
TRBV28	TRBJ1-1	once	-	CASRQTEAFF	TGTGCCAGCAGACAGACCGAAGCTTTCTTT
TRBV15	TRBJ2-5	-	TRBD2	CATRSSGNQETQYF	TGTGCCACCAGGTCTAGCGGGAACCAAGAGACCCAGTACTTC
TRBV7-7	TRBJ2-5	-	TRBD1	CASSLNLDRGRETQYF	TGTGCCAGCAGCTTAAACCTGGACAGGGGAAGGGAGACCCAGTACTTC
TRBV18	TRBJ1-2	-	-	CASHSRGSYGYTF	TGTGCCAGCCACTCGCGGGGGTCCTATGGCTACACCTTC
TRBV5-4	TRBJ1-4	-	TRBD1	CASSLEGGREKLFF	TGTGCCAGCAGCTTGGAAGGGGGCAGGGAAAAACTGTTTTTT
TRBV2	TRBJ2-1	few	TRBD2	CASSGTSGINEQFF	TGTGCCAGCAGTGGGACTAGCGGGATTAATGAGCAGTTCTTC
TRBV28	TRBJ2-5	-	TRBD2	CASAAGGETQYF	TGTGCCAGCGCGGCGGGAGGGGAGACCCAGTACTTC
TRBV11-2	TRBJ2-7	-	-	CASSLGRDYEQYF	TGTGCCAGCAGCTTAGGCAGGGACTACGAGCAGTACTTC
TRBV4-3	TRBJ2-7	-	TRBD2	CASSQGGTSGSYEQYF	TGCGCCAGCAGCCAAGGCGGGACTAGCGGGAGCTACGAGCAGTACTTC
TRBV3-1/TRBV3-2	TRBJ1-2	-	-	CASSQALRGYGYTF	TGTGCCAGCAGCCAGGCCCTACGGGGCTATGGCTACACCTTC
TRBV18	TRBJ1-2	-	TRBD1	CASSTTRTGEDGYTF	TGTGCCAGCTCGACCACCCGGACAGGGGAAGATGGCTACACCTTC
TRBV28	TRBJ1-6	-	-	CASSLRVSPLHF	TGTGCCAGCAGTTTACGAGTTTCACCCCTCCACTTT
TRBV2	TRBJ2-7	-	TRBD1	CASSLQGAAMYEQYF	TGTGCCAGCAGTCTACAGGGGGCTGCGATGTACGAGCAGTACTTC
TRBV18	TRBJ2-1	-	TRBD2	CASSPLGAGSYNEQFF	TGTGCCAGCTCACCCTTGGGAGCGGGGAGCTACAATGAGCAGTTCTTC
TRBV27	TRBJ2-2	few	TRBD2	CASKGLGGGGELFF	TGTGCCAGCAAGGGTCTCGGCGGGGGAGGGGAGCTGTTTTTT
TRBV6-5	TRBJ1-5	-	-	CASSADQQPNQPQHF	TGTGCCAGCAGCGCAGACCAACAGCCCAATCAGCCCCAGCATTTT
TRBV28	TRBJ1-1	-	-	CASTLWGQNTEAFF	TGTGCCAGCACCCTATGGGGGCAGAACACTGAAGCTTTCTTT
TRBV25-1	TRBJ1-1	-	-	CASSERGNTEAFF	TGTGCCAGCAGTGAACGAGGGAACACTGAAGCTTTCTTT
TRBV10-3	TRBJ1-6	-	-	CAISQGNNSPLHF	TGTGCCATCAGTCAGGGAAATAATTCACCCCTCCACTTT